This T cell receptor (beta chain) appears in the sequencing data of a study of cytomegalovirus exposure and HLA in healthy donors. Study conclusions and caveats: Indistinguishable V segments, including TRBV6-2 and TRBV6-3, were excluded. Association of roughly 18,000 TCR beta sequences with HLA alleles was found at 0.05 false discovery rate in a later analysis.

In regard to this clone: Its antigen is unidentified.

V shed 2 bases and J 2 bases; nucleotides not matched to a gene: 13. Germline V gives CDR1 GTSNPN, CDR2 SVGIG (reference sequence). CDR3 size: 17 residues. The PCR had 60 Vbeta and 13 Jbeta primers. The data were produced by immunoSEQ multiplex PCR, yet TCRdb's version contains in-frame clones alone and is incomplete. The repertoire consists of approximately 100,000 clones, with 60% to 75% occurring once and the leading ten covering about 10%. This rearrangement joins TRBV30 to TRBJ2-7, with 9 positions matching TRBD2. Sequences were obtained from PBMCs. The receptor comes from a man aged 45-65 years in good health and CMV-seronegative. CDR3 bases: TGTGCCTGGAGTATTGTAAAGGCGGGAGGGTCCCCCTACGAGCAGTACTTC. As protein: CAWSIVKAGGSPYEQYF.